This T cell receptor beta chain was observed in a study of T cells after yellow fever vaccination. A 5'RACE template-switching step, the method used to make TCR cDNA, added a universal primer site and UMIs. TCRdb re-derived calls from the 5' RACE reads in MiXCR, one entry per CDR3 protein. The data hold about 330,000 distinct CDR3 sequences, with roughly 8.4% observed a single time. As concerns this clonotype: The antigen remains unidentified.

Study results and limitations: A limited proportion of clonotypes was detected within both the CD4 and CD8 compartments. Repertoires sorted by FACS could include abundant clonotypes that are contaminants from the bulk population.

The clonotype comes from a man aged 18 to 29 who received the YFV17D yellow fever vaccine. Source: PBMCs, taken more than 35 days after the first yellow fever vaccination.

The CDR3 here is CASSFSFGSLFQGEAYEQYF. The CDR3 DNA sequence: TGTGCCAGCAGTTTTAGTTTTGGATCGCTGTTCCAGGGGGAGGCCTACGAGCAGTACTTC. The V gene is TRBV12-3 or TRBV12-4, the J gene TRBJ2-7, with TRBD1 as a possible D gene (7 bases). The CDR3 has 20 residues. The V and J ends lost 3 bases and 2 bases respectively, with 29 bases between them.